The 10 T cell receptor beta chains presented below share a single source sample, sequenced in a study of blood T cell repertoires in COVID-19. TCRdb keeps only in-frame clones here, not all; method: immunoSEQ multiplex PCR. The sample holds around 200,000 clones; less than 90% are singletons and the top ten take 5.5% to 7.5%. Material for sequencing was peripheral blood. Source of these receptors: a woman aged 40 to 50 with acute or convalescent COVID-19.

V and J are TRBV3-1 (or the pseudogene TRBV3-2) and TRBJ1-5, with D unclear. CDR3 size: 14 residues. Trimming removed 5 bases from V and 6 bases from J, with 14 bases in between. CDR1 and CDR2 (germline): LGHDT, YNNKEL (reference sequence). The DNA for the CDR3 is TGTGCCAGCAGCTCCCTATCGGGTGGTCAGCCCCAGCATTTT. This translates into CASSSLSGGQPQHF.

This clone has just a few counts. The rearrangement uses TRBV7-8 and TRBJ2-7; the match to TRBD2 covers 11 bases. With 3 bases clipped from V and 0 bases from J, the junction kept 10 bases outside the gene matches. CDR3 length: 18 amino acids. The V gene's germline CDR1 is SGHVS and CDR2 FQNEAQ. Here the CDR3 DNA reads TGTGCCAGCAGCTTTTTGCCCACTAGCGGGGGCAGCTCCTACGAGCAGTACTTC. Protein: CASSFLPTSGGSSYEQYF.

V and J are TRBV28 and TRBJ2-1; 10 bases are a match to TRBD2. The CDR3 is 15 residues long. V was pared by 6 bases and J by 4 bases, with 6 bases of the junction left unmatched. Germline lookup yields CDR1 MDHEN and CDR2 SYDVKM. CDR3 bases: TGTGCCAGCAGCCCCGGACTAGCGGCGTACAATGAGCAGTTCTTC. It codes for CASSPGLAAYNEQFF. Variable domain in full (rest from reference TRBV28 and TRBJ2-1): DVKVTQSSRYLVKRTGEKVFLECVQDMDHENMFWYRQDPGLGLRLIYFSYDVKMKEKGDIPEGYSVSREKKERFSLILESASTNQTSMYLCASSPGLAAYNEQFFGPGTRLTVL.

The J gene is TRBJ2-2, the V gene TRBV5-4; tentative D call: TRBD1 (6 bases). V lost 3 bases and J 4 bases, leaving 19 bases between the germline ends. The V gene's germline CDR1 is SGHNT and CDR2 YYREEE (reference sequence). The CDR3 covers 17 residues. CDR3 sequence (DNA): TGTGCCAGCAGCTCAACCCCGGAACAGGGAACCACCGGGGAGCTGTTTTTT. Protein sequence: CASSSTPEQGTTGELFF.

The chain couples TRBV2 to TRBJ2-4; TRBD2 might be the D (6 bases). Deletions cut 1 base from V and 1 base from J, with 8 bases between. This CDR3 is 15 amino acids long. Germline CDR1 is SNHLY and CDR2 is FYNNEI. The CDR3 sequence is CASSEEGGAKNIQYF. The DNA of the CDR3 is TGTGCCAGCAGTGAAGAAGGAGGGGCCAAAAACATTCAGTACTTC.

The chain couples TRBV4-1 to TRBJ1-1; D perhaps matches TRBD1 (6 bases). V was pared by 2 bases and J by 1 base, with 11 bases between. Per germline, CDR1 MGHRA and CDR2 YSYEKL. The CDR3 sequence is 15 residues long. The CDR3 DNA reads TGCGCCAGCAGCCAACCCCGCAGGGGGAACACTGAAGCTTTCTTT. The encoded protein is CASSQPRRGNTEAFF.

J is TRBJ1-4 and V is TRBV18; no reliable D call. Trimming took 4 bases from V and 0 from J, leaving 9 bases between them. The germline V gene encodes CDR1 KGHSH and CDR2 LQKENI. The CDR3 has 15 residues. In DNA form, the CDR3 reads TGTGCCAGCTCACTGACGGCGGCAACTAATGAAAAACTGTTTTTT. Its translation: CASSLTAATNEKLFF.

V usage is TRBV15 and J usage is TRBJ2-1, with D possibly being TRBD2 (5 bases). The CDR3 totals 16 residues. Germline V gene lookup returns CDR1 LNHNV and CDR2 YYDKDF (reference sequence). The V end was cut by 8 bases, the J end by 4 bases, with 21 bases between. The CDR3 sequence is CATRDILGYLYNEQFF. CDR3 nucleotide sequence: TGTGCCACCCGGGATATTTTGGGGTACTTGTACAATGAGCAGTTCTTC. The full variable domain, completed using reference TRBV15 and TRBJ2-1, is DAMVIQNPRYQVTQFGKPVTLSCSQTLNHNVMYWYQQKSSQAPKLLFHYYDKDFNNEADTPDNFQSRRPNTSFCFLDIRSPGLGDTAMYLCATRDILGYLYNEQFFGPGTRLTVL.

This clone was detected only once. The gene calls are TRBV5-1 and TRBJ2-5, with unresolved D. The length of the CDR3 is 14 residues. V gave up 1 base and J gave up 5 bases, with 12 bases separating them. The germline CDR1 and CDR2 sequences are SGHRS and YFSETQ. CDR3: CASSLSSLGETQYF. The CDR3 DNA sequence: TGCGCCAGCAGCTTGTCTAGTCTTGGGGAGACCCAGTACTTC.

The gene calls are TRBV6-5 and TRBJ1-2; 7 nucleotides align to TRBD1. Per germline, CDR1 MNHEY and CDR2 SVGAGI. The CDR3 extends over 13 amino acids. The V gene end was trimmed by 6 bases and the J gene end by 3 bases; junction bases not matched to a gene: 4. The DNA of the CDR3 is TGTGCCAGCAGGATGGGGACAGACTATGGCTACACCTTC. It is translated as CASRMGTDYGYTF.